This T cell receptor (beta chain) came from a study of beta chain features in type 1 diabetes. Study-wide points: In comparison with healthy donors, patients had naive, central memory and Treg TCRB repertoires that appeared more similar.

Sorted CD4+ subsets: naive, central memory, regulatory, stem cell-like memory (CD45RO/CCR7/CD25/CD127/CD95/CD27 panel). A remark on this clone: Antigen unknown.

Sequencing targeted expressed TCRB transcripts, as all isolated RNA had been reverse transcribed. The method was immunoSEQ multiplex PCR; TCRdb's version includes in-frame clones alone and lacks a portion of them. Among 200,000 to 300,000 clones listed, roughly 13% were seen once. Sequenced material: naive CD4+ T cells from blood. The TCR originated in a woman aged 40 to 50 in good health.

Here the CDR3 DNA reads TGTGCCATTAGAGATACAGGGCTTGGGGAGACCCAGTACTTC. Translation: CAIRDTGLGETQYF. The V gene is TRBV10-3, the J gene TRBJ2-5; possible D gene TRBD1, 6 bases. The CDR3 is made up of 14 amino acids. Trimming removed 9 bases at V and 5 bases at J, with 19 bases between. Germline-derived CDR1 and CDR2 are ENHRY and SYGVKD.